The next 16 T cell receptor beta chains were all read from a single sample in a study of shared clonotypes between healthy human individuals. The protocol was immunoSEQ multiplex PCR, while the TCRdb copy is restricted to in-frame clones and leaves out a portion. The sample has roughly 500,000 clones, 81% seen once; the top ten hold 12%. Sequencing input: PBMCs. The receptors stem from a woman in her forties in good health. Some clones in this sample may be carry-over from other donors' samples.

Remarks on this clone: A far larger clone is off by one base, so a read error is likely. The conserved closing phenylalanine or tryptophan is absent in this CDR3, likely reflecting a read error. This rearrangement joins TRBV30 to TRBJ2-7; 9 nucleotides line up with TRBD1. The junction had 10 bases not matched to a gene; V was cut back by 3 bases and J by 4 bases. Germline V gives CDR1 GTSNPN, CDR2 SVGIG (reference sequence). This CDR3 has 15 amino acids. The CDR3 here is CAWRGGQGLRYEQYS. The CDR3 DNA reads as TGTGCCTGGAGGGGGGGACAGGGATTAAGGTACGAGCAGTACTCC.

The CDR3 sequence is CASSLVEPGQRSTDTQYF. DNA of the CDR3: TGTGCCAGCAGCTTAGTGGAACCGGGACAGCGTAGCACAGATACGCAGTATTTT. The chain joins TRBV7-2 to TRBJ2-3; the match to TRBD1 covers 7 bases. V lost 1 base to trimming and J lost 0 bases; unmatched junction nucleotides: 10. In germline, CDR1 is SGHTA, CDR2 FQGNSA. The CDR3 is made up of 18 amino acids.

Remarks on this clone: It is likely a read error: a sequence one base away is far more abundant. The chain links TRBV2 to TRBJ2-3; D gene uncertain. The CDR3 extends over 13 amino acids. The ends were cut back, 6 bases at V and 5 bases at J, with 12 bases in the middle. CDR1 is SNHLY, CDR2 FYNNEI, per germline. CDR3 region: CASRSWSQDTQYF. The DNA for the CDR3 is TGTGCCAGCAGAAGCTGGAGTCAAGATACGCAGTATTTT.

This chain links TRBV15 with TRBJ1-1; D is uncertain. The CDR3 runs 13 residues. CDR1 LNHNV and CDR2 YYDKDF come from the germline V gene (reference sequence). V gave up 8 bases and J gave up 0 bases, with 10 bases separating them. The CDR3 nucleotides read TGTGCCACCCGTGAGCGTATGAACACTGAAGCTTTCTTT. Protein: CATRERMNTEAFF.

This clone has only one observation. As DNA, the CDR3 is TGCAGCGTTGAGGACAGGGAGATCGACGAGCAGTACTTC. The encoded protein is CSVEDREIDEQYF. The genes are TRBV29-1 and TRBJ2-7; 8 nucleotides line up with TRBD1. The CDR3 is 13 residues long. Germline-derived CDR1 and CDR2 are SQVTM and ANQGSEA. The trim removed 3 bases at V and 5 bases at J, leaving 6 bases unmatched.

With regard to this clone: A far larger clone is off by one base, so a read error is likely. Different DNA sequences within this sample yield the same CDR3. The chain uses TRBV7-8 and TRBJ1-1; tentative D call: TRBD1 (6 bases). The CDR3 extends over 13 amino acids. Germline-derived CDR1 and CDR2 are SGHVS and FQNEAQ. CDR3 nucleotides: TGTGCTAGCAGCGGACAGCTGAACACTGAAGCTTTCTTT. Encoded protein: CASSGQLNTEAFF.

Remarks on this clone: Germline is not matched at one junction end, which may reflect a read error. This chain connects TRBV10-2 to TRBJ1-4; 7 bases agree with TRBD1. Germline CDR1 and CDR2: WSHSY and SAAADI. There are 13 residues in the CDR3. The CDR3 nucleotides are TGCGCCAGCACTGAGGGGGCTTTCGAAAAACTGTTTTTT. It encodes CASTEGAFEKLFF.

As to this clone: With only one base between it and a far larger clone, this is likely a read error. Other DNA sequences in this specimen translate into the identical CDR3. DNA for the CDR3: TGTGCAAGCAAGGAACGGGGAGTCTACGAGCAGTACTTC. Encoded protein: CASKERGVYEQYF. The gene calls are TRBV5-8 and TRBJ2-7; perhaps TRBD2 as D (5 bases). CDR3 length equals 13 residues. Germline CDR1 is SGHTS and CDR2 is YDEGEE.

The genes are TRBV28 and TRBJ2-7, with 7 bases fitting TRBD1. The CDR3 length is 14 residues. Germline trimming cut 6 bases from V and 9 bases from J; bases unmatched to any gene: 14. Germline assignment: CDR1 MDHEN and CDR2 SYDVKM. The CDR3 region has the DNA TGTGCCAGCAGCACCGGACAGGAACTCCGAGGGCAGTACTTC. Translated: CASSTGQELRGQYF.

In this sample, this clone turned up once. CDR3 sequence (DNA): TGTGCCAGCAGTTACCGGGGCCACAATCAGCCCCAGCATTTT. Amino acids: CASSYRGHNQPQHF. The chain links TRBV27 to TRBJ1-5, with a possible D match to TRBD1 (5 bases). With 4 bases removed from V and 3 bases from J, the gap between germline ends came to 10 bases. The CDR3 runs 14 residues. The germline V gene encodes CDR1 MNHEY and CDR2 SMNVEV (reference sequence).

The chain recombines TRBV7-6 with TRBJ2-7; TRBD1 matches at 9 bases. The CDR3 has 16 residues. Looked up from germline, CDR1 is SGHVS and CDR2 is FNYEAQ. Trimming at V came to 5 bases and at J to 5 bases, leaving 13 bases not matched to a gene. The chain's CDR3 is CASSLTTGQGSHEQYF. CDR3 sequence (DNA): TGTGCCAGCAGCCTTACTACGGGACAGGGATCCCACGAGCAGTACTTC.

This chain joins TRBV28 and TRBJ2-5; 7 bases are shared with TRBD2. The germline CDR1 and CDR2 sequences are MDHEN and SYDVKM. V lost 4 bases, J lost 5 bases, and 13 bases stayed unmatched. The CDR3 covers 16 residues. CDR3 loop: CASSSPEWEGRETQYF. The CDR3, as DNA: TGTGCCAGCAGTTCCCCCGAGTGGGAGGGCCGGGAGACCCAGTACTTC.

As to this clone: Distinct nucleotide sequences in the sample also encode this CDR3. V is TRBV15 and J is TRBJ2-3; D is unresolved. CDR1 and CDR2 from the germline V gene are LNHNV and YYDKDF (reference sequence). The ends were cut back, 0 bases at V and 3 bases at J, with 10 bases in the middle. The CDR3 length is 15 residues. Here the CDR3 DNA reads TGTGCCACCAGCAGAGATCGGGTGAGGACAGATACGCAGTATTTT. Protein product: CATSRDRVRTDTQYF.

The V and J genes are TRBV5-1 and TRBJ2-1; D might be TRBD1 (6 bases). This CDR3 has 15 residues. Germline values: CDR1 SGHRS, CDR2 YFSETQ. V was clipped by 5 bases and J by 4 bases, with 16 bases between them. CDR3 DNA sequence: TGCGCCAGCAGTCGACAGGCCTCGCGTTACAATGAGCAGTTCTTC. As protein: CASSRQASRYNEQFF. Full variable domain (remainder filled in from reference TRBV5-1 and TRBJ2-1): KAGVTQTPRYLIKTRGQQVTLSCSPISGHRSVSWYQQTPGQGLQFLFEYFSETQRNKGNFPGRFSGRQFSNSRSEMNVSTLELGDSALYLCASSRQASRYNEQFFGPGTRLTVL.

The CDR3 region is CASSPQGAGYEQYF. The CDR3 DNA sequence: TGTGCCAGCAGCCCTCAGGGGGCTGGCTACGAGCAGTACTTC. The chain has TRBV7-8 and TRBJ2-7; 8 bases agree with TRBD1. The CDR3 runs to 14 residues. Losses at the gene ends were 5 bases for V and 3 bases for J; bases not matched to a gene: 6. Germline CDR1 reads SGHVS; CDR2 reads FQNEAQ.

V and J are TRBV7-2 and TRBJ2-1; TRBD2 agrees at 10 bases. J lost 8 bases, V lost 3 bases, and 4 bases had no gene match. Per germline, CDR1 SGHTA and CDR2 FQGNSA. The CDR3 is 14 residues long. This CDR3 is CASSFGTSVDEQFF. The DNA of the CDR3 is TGTGCCAGCAGCTTTGGGACTAGCGTTGATGAGCAGTTCTTC.